This passage covers 22 T cell receptor beta chains from one sample sequenced in a study of OX40 agonist ivuxolimab in advanced cancers. Receptor libraries were prepared by the immunoSEQ multiplex PCR assay. TCRdb stores this immuneACCESS table with in-frame sequences only. Part of the clones is absent; in the studies checked, under half of the shortfall reflects unresolved V genes, and no reason is known for the rest. This sample holds 50,000 to 65,000 clones; around 90% were observed only once. The ten largest clonotypes hold approximately 7.9% of the sample. The sequences come from CD4+ or CD8+ T cells sorted from blood, collected in a trial of the OX40 agonist ivuxolimab. These receptors came from an adult with an advanced solid tumor such as melanoma, head and neck, liver or kidney cancer.

The rearrangement uses TRBV9 and TRBJ2-3, with 10 bases lining up with TRBD2. The CDR3 consists of 17 residues. J lost 5 bases, V lost 3 bases, and 12 bases had no gene match. Germline assignment: CDR1 SGDLS and CDR2 YYNGEE. The CDR3 spells CASSAPLSGRTVDTQYF. The DNA for the CDR3 is TGTGCCAGCAGCGCTCCCCTTAGCGGGAGGACGGTAGATACGCAGTATTTT.

The chain links TRBV27 to TRBJ1-1; D is unresolved. The CDR3 is 14 residues long. The V and J ends lost 0 bases and 4 bases respectively, with 9 bases between them. CDR1 MNHEY and CDR2 SMNVEV come from the germline V gene (reference sequence). CDR3 DNA: TGTGCCAGCAGTTTATCGATTGGCAGCACTGAAGCTTTCTTT. Its protein is CASSLSIGSTEAFF.

The V call is TRBV19, the J call TRBJ2-1, with TRBD2 matching over 7 bases. The V segment lost 5 bases and the J segment 1 base; nucleotides outside the gene matches: 2. This CDR3 has 14 residues. Germline V gene sequence: CDR1 LNHDA, CDR2 SQIVND (reference sequence). The CDR3 loop is CASSLAGSYNEQFF. DNA of the CDR3: TGTGCCAGTAGTTTAGCGGGTTCCTACAATGAGCAGTTCTTC. The whole variable domain, remainder taken from reference TRBV19 and TRBJ2-1, is DGGITQSPKYLFRKEGQNVTLSCEQNLNHDAMYWYRQDPGQGLRLIYYSQIVNDFQKGDIAEGYSVSREKKESFPLTVTSAQKNPTAFYLCASSLAGSYNEQFFGPGTRLTVL.

This clone appeared once. The chain combines TRBV7-3 with TRBJ2-7; D ambiguous. Germline CDR1 and CDR2: SGHTA and FQGTGA. V was shortened by 5 bases and J by 2 bases, with 10 bases between the two germline ends. The CDR3 has 13 amino acids. CDR3 sequence reads: CASSLDPTYEQYF. In DNA form, the CDR3 reads TGTGCCAGCAGCCTCGATCCCACCTACGAGCAGTACTTC.

The chain is built from TRBV7-9 and TRBJ1-1, with unresolved D. Germline V gene sequence: CDR1 SEHNR, CDR2 FQNEAQ (reference sequence). The CDR3 runs to 11 residues. Deletions cut 7 bases from V and 6 bases from J, with 9 bases between. This CDR3 reads CASIDSPEAFF. The CDR3 bases are TGTGCCAGCATTGATTCCCCTGAAGCTTTCTTT.

V is TRBV13 and J is TRBJ2-2; no firm D call. The CDR3 spans 13 residues. Trimming cost V 2 bases and J 7 bases, with 8 bases left between them. Germline V gives CDR1 PRHDT, CDR2 FYEKMQ (reference sequence). In DNA form, the CDR3 reads TGTGCCAGCAGCTTACAAGGGCACGGGGAGCTGTTTTTT. This encodes CASSLQGHGELFF.

The chain's CDR3 is CASSEDPAGTGYNEQFF. CDR3 bases: TGTGCCAGCAGTGAGGACCCTGCAGGGACTGGATACAATGAGCAGTTCTTC. The J gene is TRBJ2-1, the V gene TRBV6-4, with a tentative D call TRBD2 (6 bases). The CDR3 spans 17 residues. Trimming shortened V by 3 bases and J by 4 bases, and 19 bases separated the two germline ends. Germline V gives CDR1 MRHNA, CDR2 SNTAGT.

This clone was counted a single time. J is TRBJ1-5 and V is TRBV21-1. TRBV21-1 is a pseudogene segment. The CDR3 runs to 18 residues. The CDR3 coding sequence is TGTGCCAGCAGCAAAGGGCAGGAGGGGGACGATAGCAATCAGCCCCAGCATTTT. It specifies CASSKGQEGDDSNQPQHF.

The chain combines TRBV5-1 with TRBJ1-1, with a tentative D call TRBD1 (5 bases). The V end lost 1 base, the J end lost 3 bases, and 13 bases lay between the germline ends. Germline V gives CDR1 SGHRS, CDR2 YFSETQ. The CDR3 loop spans 15 amino acids. The CDR3 DNA reads as TGCGCCAGCAGCTTGACAGGCCCTGGGGACACTGAAGCTTTCTTT. This translates into CASSLTGPGDTEAFF.

This sequence joins TRBV7-9 and TRBJ2-3; 7 bases match TRBD2. This CDR3 spans 17 amino acids. The ends lost 1 base at V and 4 bases at J; junction bases unmatched: 11. Looked up from germline, CDR1 is SEHNR and CDR2 is FQNEAQ (reference sequence). The chain's CDR3 is CASSLGTGGRYADTQYF. The CDR3 nucleotides read TGTGCCAGCAGCTTAGGAACCGGCGGGAGATATGCAGATACGCAGTATTTT.

This chain connects TRBV9 to TRBJ2-7; 9 bases align to TRBD1. CDR3 length: 15 residues. The germline gives CDR1 SGDLS, CDR2 YYNGEE. V lost 0 bases and J lost 2; bases outside the gene matches: 3. For the CDR3, the DNA is TGTGCCAGCAGCGTAGAAGGGACAGGGCCCTACGAGCAGTACTTC. Its translation: CASSVEGTGPYEQYF. The full variable domain, with the rest looked up from reference TRBV9 and TRBJ2-7, is DSGVTQTPKHLITATGQRVTLRCSPRSGDLSVYWYQQSLDQGLQFLIQYYNGEERAKGNILERFSAQQFPDLHSELNLSSLELGDSALYFCASSVEGTGPYEQYFGPGTRLTVT.

The CDR3: CASSLTGRDDPYGYTF. The CDR3 DNA is TGTGCCAGCAGCTTAACGGGCAGGGATGATCCCTATGGCTACACCTTC. This chain uses TRBV7-3 with TRBJ1-2, with TRBD1 as a possible D gene (5 bases). Germline values: CDR1 SGHTA, CDR2 FQGTGA. Trimming stripped 0 bases from V and 4 bases from J, with 15 bases between. The CDR3 consists of 16 residues.

The chain joins TRBV27 to TRBJ2-7; no clear D. The germline gives CDR1 MNHEY, CDR2 SMNVEV (reference sequence). V lost 2 bases to trimming and J lost 4 bases, with 12 bases between them. This CDR3 has 14 amino acids. CDR3: CASSLGGEGYEQYF. In DNA form, the CDR3 reads TGTGCCAGCAGTTTAGGCGGAGAAGGGTACGAGCAGTACTTC.

This clone was counted a single time. The rearrangement joins TRBV9 to TRBJ2-1; D is unclear. V was cut by 4 bases and J by 8 bases, with 10 bases left in between. CDR1 and CDR2 from the germline V gene are SGDLS and YYNGEE. The CDR3 totals 12 residues. The CDR3, as DNA: TGTGCCAGCAGCCCCCACCCCCATGAGCAGTTCTTC. It yields the protein CASSPHPHEQFF. The variable domain in full, with the rest retrieved from reference TRBV9 and TRBJ2-1, is DSGVTQTPKHLITATGQRVTLRCSPRSGDLSVYWYQQSLDQGLQFLIQYYNGEERAKGNILERFSAQQFPDLHSELNLSSLELGDSALYFCASSPHPHEQFFGPGTRLTVL.

This chain uses TRBV9 with TRBJ2-3; D ambiguous. Trimming removed 0 bases from V and 3 bases from J, with 8 bases in between. This CDR3 has 14 residues. In germline, CDR1 is SGDLS, CDR2 YYNGEE. CDR3 DNA: TGTGCCAGCAGCGTAGCTGGATCAACAGATACGCAGTATTTT. Translation: CASSVAGSTDTQYF.

The CDR3 here is CASSVVSANTGELFF. The CDR3, as DNA: TGTGCCAGCAGCGTAGTGAGCGCTAACACCGGGGAGCTGTTTTTT. This rearrangement joins TRBV9 to TRBJ2-2; D not certain. The CDR3 totals 15 residues. Germline V gene sequence: CDR1 SGDLS, CDR2 YYNGEE. Trimming cost V 0 bases and J 2 bases, with 8 bases left between them. Full variable domain (missing parts from reference TRBV9 and TRBJ2-2): DSGVTQTPKHLITATGQRVTLRCSPRSGDLSVYWYQQSLDQGLQFLIQYYNGEERAKGNILERFSAQQFPDLHSELNLSSLELGDSALYFCASSVVSANTGELFFGEGSRLTVL.

The V call is TRBV5-4, the J call TRBJ2-2; 9 bases line up with TRBD2. Germline-derived CDR1 and CDR2 are SGHNT and YYREEE (reference sequence). V gave up 2 bases and J gave up 4 bases; unmatched junction bases: 6. The CDR3 loop spans 16 amino acids. CDR3 amino acids: CASSFIAGEGTGELFF. The CDR3 DNA reads as TGTGCCAGCAGCTTTATAGCGGGAGAGGGCACCGGGGAGCTGTTTTTT.

The chain uses TRBV10-3 and TRBJ2-7; D is ambiguous. This CDR3 is 14 amino acids long. Germline CDR1 reads ENHRY; CDR2 reads SYGVKD. V dropped 3 bases and J dropped 1 base, with 10 bases sitting between them. The CDR3 DNA is TGTGCCATCAGTGATGAGCAGCTTTCCTACGAGCAGTACTTC. Its translation: CAISDEQLSYEQYF.

J is TRBJ1-1 and V is TRBV7-9; D gene unclear. V lost 4 bases and J 4 bases, leaving 10 bases between the germline ends. Germline V gives CDR1 SEHNR, CDR2 FQNEAQ (reference sequence). CDR3 length equals 13 residues. CDR3 region: CASSYVASTEAFF. DNA for the CDR3: TGTGCCAGCAGCTACGTAGCTTCCACTGAAGCTTTCTTT.

The chain uses TRBV5-4 and TRBJ1-6; no reliable D call. This CDR3 region has 12 residues. CDR1 and CDR2 from the germline V gene are SGHNT and YYREEE (reference sequence). Trimming pared 3 bases from V and 7 bases from J, leaving 5 bases between. The CDR3 spells CASSYSNSPLHF. CDR3 in DNA: TGTGCCAGCAGCTATTCCAATTCACCCCTCCACTTT.

The chain joins TRBV30 to TRBJ2-5; TRBD2 matches 13 bases. Looked up from germline, CDR1 is GTSNPN and CDR2 is SVGIG (reference sequence). This CDR3 contains 13 residues. With V trimmed by 0 bases and J by 10 bases, 2 bases remained unmatched. CDR3: CAWSVLAGGDQYF. The CDR3 DNA follows: TGTGCCTGGAGTGTACTAGCGGGAGGGGACCAGTACTTC.

V gene TRBV4-2 combines with J gene TRBJ2-7, with 9 nucleotides matching TRBD1. The CDR3 contains 17 residues. V shed 1 base, J shed 1 base, and the junction held 8 bases outside the gene matches. CDR1 is LGHNA, CDR2 YNFKEQ, per germline. The CDR3 bases are TGTGCCAGCAGCCAAGCCTATGTCGGACAGGGGTCCTACGAGCAGTACTTC. Its protein is CASSQAYVGQGSYEQYF.